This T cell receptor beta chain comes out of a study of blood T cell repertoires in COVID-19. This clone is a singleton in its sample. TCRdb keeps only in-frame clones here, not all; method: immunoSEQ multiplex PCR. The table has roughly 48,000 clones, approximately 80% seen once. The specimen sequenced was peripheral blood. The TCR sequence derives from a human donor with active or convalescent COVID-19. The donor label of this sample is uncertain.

CDR3: CASSPRDGSGSYGYTF. The CDR3 DNA reads TGTGCCAGCTCTCCCCGCGACGGGAGCGGGAGCTATGGCTACACCTTC. The chain employs TRBV18 and TRBJ1-2; unclear D gene. CDR3 size: 16 residues. Germline lookup yields CDR1 KGHSH and CDR2 LQKENI. V was pared by 6 bases and J by 4 bases, with 21 bases between.